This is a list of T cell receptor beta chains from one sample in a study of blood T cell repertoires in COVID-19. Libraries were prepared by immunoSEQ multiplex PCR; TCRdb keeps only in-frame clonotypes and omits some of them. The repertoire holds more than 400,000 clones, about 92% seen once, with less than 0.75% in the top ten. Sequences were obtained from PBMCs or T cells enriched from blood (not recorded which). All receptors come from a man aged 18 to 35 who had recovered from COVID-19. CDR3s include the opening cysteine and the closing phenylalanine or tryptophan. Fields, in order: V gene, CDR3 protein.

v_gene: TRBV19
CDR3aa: CASSISDSNQPQHF

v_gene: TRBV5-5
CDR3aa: CASSSVQGQHTEAFF

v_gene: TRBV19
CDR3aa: CASSIDIRQPQHF

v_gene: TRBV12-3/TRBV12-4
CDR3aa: CASSSGLPQHF

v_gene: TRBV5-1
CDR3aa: CASSPHNPGNTEAFF

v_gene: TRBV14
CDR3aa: CASSLQGTGPTGELFF

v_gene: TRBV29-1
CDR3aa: CSVEAGGVDEKLFF

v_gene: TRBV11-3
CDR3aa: CASSMTAINQPQHF

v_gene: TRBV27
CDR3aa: CASSLDRAGGQVTYNEQFF

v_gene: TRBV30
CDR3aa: CAWIAGYYGYTF

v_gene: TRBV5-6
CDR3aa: CASSVWTGKMNTEAFF

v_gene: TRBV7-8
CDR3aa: CASSTQSGQGGYGYTF

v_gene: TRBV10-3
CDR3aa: CASDPGTGNGYTF

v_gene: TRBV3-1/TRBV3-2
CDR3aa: CASTGGGEAFF

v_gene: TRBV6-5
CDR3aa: CASSTGGLGGQPQHF

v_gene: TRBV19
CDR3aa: CASSMGLSSYEQYF

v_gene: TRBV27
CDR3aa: CASSDSGTGGNGYTF

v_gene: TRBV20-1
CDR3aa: CSASRLGQGEQFF

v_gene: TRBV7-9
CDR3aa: CASSYRRGWYYGYTF

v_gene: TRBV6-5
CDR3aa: CASRETRNYGYTF

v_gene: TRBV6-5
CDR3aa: CASSYSQGLRLFF

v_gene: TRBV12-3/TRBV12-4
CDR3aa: CASSFSVPPLHF

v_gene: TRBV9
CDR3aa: CASSALAGGFTDTQYF

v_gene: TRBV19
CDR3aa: CASSTTGGVETQYF

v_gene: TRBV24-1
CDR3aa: CATSDTDSNYGYTF

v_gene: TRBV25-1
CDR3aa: CASSGSGTKNGYTF

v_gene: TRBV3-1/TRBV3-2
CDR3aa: CASSHGQGHGYTF

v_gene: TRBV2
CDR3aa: CASSELAGMYQETQYF

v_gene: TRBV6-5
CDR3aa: CASSKTGGNTGELFF

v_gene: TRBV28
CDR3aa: CATRASGGTDTQYF

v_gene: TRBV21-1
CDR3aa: CASSTRQVGRTNEKLFF

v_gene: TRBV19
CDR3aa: CAAGSGNTEAFF

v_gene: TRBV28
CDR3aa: CASRPPGQFYGYTF

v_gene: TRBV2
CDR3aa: CASSTKRGGMGNQPQHF

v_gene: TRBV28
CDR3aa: CASSLLGAEQFF

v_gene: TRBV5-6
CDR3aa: CASHRTSGYNEQFF

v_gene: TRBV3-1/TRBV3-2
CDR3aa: CASSQGLGYRPVGGYTF

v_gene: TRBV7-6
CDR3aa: CASSLGRNQPQHF

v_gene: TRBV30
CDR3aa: CAWSDRKSNQPQHF

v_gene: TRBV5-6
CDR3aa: CASSLAGSGTKQFF

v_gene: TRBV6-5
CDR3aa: CASSQDRGREKLFF

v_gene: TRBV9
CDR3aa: CASSIGQGASGYTF

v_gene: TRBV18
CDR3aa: CASSPFRAGQETQYF

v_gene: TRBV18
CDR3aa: CASSPTLGANTEAFF

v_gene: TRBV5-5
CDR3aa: CASSLTGADNQPQHF

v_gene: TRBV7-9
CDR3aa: CASSPQIGNTEAFF

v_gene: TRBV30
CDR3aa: CAWSWDRGIQDTQYF

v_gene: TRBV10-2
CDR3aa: CASRHGLAGGLDEQFF

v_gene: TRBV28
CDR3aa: CASSPGQAGRREQYF

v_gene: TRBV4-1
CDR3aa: CASSQATSANTGELFF

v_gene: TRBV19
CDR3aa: CASSIRRRPDNEQFF

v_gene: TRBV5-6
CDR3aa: CASSRRLAGGRIAKNIQYF

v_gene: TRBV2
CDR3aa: CASTLLAGAVYQETQYF

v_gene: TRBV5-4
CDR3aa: CASSTPGAGLASSETQYF

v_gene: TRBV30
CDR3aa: CAWRGDLPNSYNEQFF